Listed below are T cell receptor beta chains from one sample, sequenced in a study of shared clonotypes between healthy human individuals. Profiling relied on immunoSEQ multiplex PCR, and the TCRdb table lists in-frame clones only, not all of them. The sample holds under 600,000 clones, around 97% seen once. Sequences were obtained from naive CD4+ T cells sorted from blood. These receptors all stem from a woman in her 30s in good health. Each CDR3 is given with its conserved first and last residue. The order of the fields is J gene, clone size, D gene, CDR3 length, V gene, CDR3 protein, CDR3 DNA. The D gene is left open where the match is weak. Expanded clones get a size class; other rows say once, few or many, or leave the size out.

>TRBJ2-5|NA|TRBD2|17|TRBV5-6
CASSWSGGAELVETQYF
TGTGCCAGCAGCTGGTCCGGGGGGGCGGAACTAGTGGAGACCCAGTACTTC
>TRBJ2-2|NA|NA|16|TRBV4-1
CASSPRPAGTVGELFF
TGCGCCAGCAGCCCCAGGCCGGCAGGTACCGTCGGGGAGCTGTTTTTT
>TRBJ2-5|NA|TRBD1|14|TRBV2
CASSDAGGAGTQYF
TGTGCCAGCAGTGACGCAGGGGGCGCGGGAACCCAGTACTTC
>TRBJ2-4|once|TRBD2|18|TRBV7-6
CASSSSGRASLAKNIQYF
TGTGCCAGCAGCTCTAGCGGGAGGGCCTCGTTAGCCAAAAACATTCAGTACTTC
>TRBJ1-6|NA|NA|15|TRBV6-5
CASSYSWGSNSPLHF
TGTGCCAGCAGTTACTCTTGGGGAAGTAATTCACCCCTCCACTTT
>TRBJ2-2|NA|TRBD2|15|TRBV4-2
CASSRLAGGVGELFF
TGTGCCAGCAGTCGACTAGCGGGAGGAGTCGGGGAGCTGTTTTTT
>TRBJ2-5|NA|TRBD2|16|TRBV4-2
CASSPVRGLASKTQYF
TGTGCCAGCAGCCCAGTTAGGGGACTAGCTTCAAAGACCCAGTACTTC
>TRBJ2-1|NA|TRBD2|14|TRBV2
CASIWTSGTNEQFF
TGTGCCAGCATATGGACTAGCGGGACCAATGAGCAGTTCTTC
>TRBJ1-2|NA|TRBD1|15|TRBV5-1
CASSLVVTGGYGYTF
TGCGCCAGCAGCTTGGTAGTGACAGGGGGCTATGGCTACACCTTC
>TRBJ1-5|NA|TRBD1|14|TRBV7-2
CASSLDRGIRPQHF
TGTGCCAGCAGCTTAGACAGGGGGATCCGGCCCCAGCATTTT
>TRBJ1-2|few|NA|12|TRBV6-5
CASSRGGESHTF
TGTGCCAGCAGTCGTGGCGGAGAGTCTCACACCTTC